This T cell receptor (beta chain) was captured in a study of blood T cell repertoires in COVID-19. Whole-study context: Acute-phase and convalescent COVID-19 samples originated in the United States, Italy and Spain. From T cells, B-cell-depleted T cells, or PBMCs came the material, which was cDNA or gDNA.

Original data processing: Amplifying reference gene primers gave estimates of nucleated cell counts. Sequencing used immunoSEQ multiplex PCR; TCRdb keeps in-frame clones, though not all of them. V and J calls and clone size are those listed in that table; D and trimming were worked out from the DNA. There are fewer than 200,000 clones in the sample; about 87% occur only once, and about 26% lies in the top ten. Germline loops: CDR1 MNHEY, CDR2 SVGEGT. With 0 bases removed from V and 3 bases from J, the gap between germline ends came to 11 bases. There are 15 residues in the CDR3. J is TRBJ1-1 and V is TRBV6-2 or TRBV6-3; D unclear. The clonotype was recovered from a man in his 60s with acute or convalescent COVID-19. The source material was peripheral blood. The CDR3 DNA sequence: TGTGCCAGCAGTTACTCACGGAACGGGGACACTGAAGCTTTCTTT. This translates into CASSYSRNGDTEAFF.